This T cell receptor beta chain appears in the sequencing data of a study of blood T cell repertoires in COVID-19. Across the study: The study drew acute and convalescent COVID-19 samples from the United States, Italy and Spain.

The protocol was immunoSEQ multiplex PCR, while the TCRdb copy is restricted to in-frame clones and leaves out a portion. The data hold around 160,000 clones, with around 87% observed a single time. The CDR3 consists of 15 residues. The germline V gene encodes CDR1 LNHDA and CDR2 SQIVND (reference sequence). Trimming stripped 6 bases from V and 0 bases from J, with 11 bases between. Cohort placement rested on clinical history that participants reported themselves. The sequenced material came from PBMCs or T cells enriched from blood (not recorded which). The chain has TRBV19 and TRBJ2-2; D unclear. The TCR was taken from a woman under 40 with acute COVID-19. The CDR3 nucleotides are TGTGCCAGTAGGAGACAATGGCCGAACACCGGGGAGCTGTTTTTT. It translates to CASRRQWPNTGELFF.